Presented here are 9 T cell receptor beta chains from one specimen sequenced in a study of shared clonotypes between healthy human individuals. Here immunoSEQ multiplex PCR was the method, and the copy in TCRdb shows in-frame clones only, minus some. The sample carries about 2.1 million clones, just over 90% recorded once. Naive CD8 cells were CD45RO-negative, positively selected for CCR7, excluding terminally differentiated effector memory CD45RA+ cells. Input material: naive CD8+ T cells from PBMCs. These receptors were taken from a man aged 18 to 30 in good health. Some clones in this sample may be carry-over from other donors' samples.

The chain has TRBV7-7 and TRBJ2-2; no firm D call. The V gene lost 4 bases and the J gene lost 4 bases, with 16 bases spanning the gap. CDR3 length: 16 amino acids. Germline V lookup: CDR1 SSHAT, CDR2 FNYEAQ (reference sequence). The CDR3 DNA is TGTGCCAGCAGCTCCCCGGACGCGACGGGCACCGGGGAGCTGTTTTTT. Its translation is CASSSPDATGTGELFF.

The chain uses TRBV7-3 and TRBJ2-7, with D perhaps given as TRBD1 or TRBD2 (6 bases each). The germline V gene encodes CDR1 SGHTA and CDR2 FQGTGA. The CDR3 is made up of 15 amino acids. V gave up 0 bases and J gave up 4 bases, with 13 bases separating them. The CDR3 DNA is TGTGCCAGCAGCTTAACCAGGAGGGGGAAGTACGAGCAGTACTTC. Translating it yields CASSLTRRGKYEQYF. Full variable domain (remainder filled in from reference TRBV7-3 and TRBJ2-7): GAGVSQTPSNKVTEKGKYVELRCDPISGHTALYWYRQSLGQGPEFLIYFQGTGAADDSGLPNDRFFAVRPEGSVSTLKIQRTERGDSAVYLCASSLTRRGKYEQYFGPGTRLTVT.

The chain couples TRBV29-1 to TRBJ2-7, with D tentatively TRBD1 (6 bases). V shed 2 bases and J shed 2 bases, with 10 bases lying between them. Germline V gene sequence: CDR1 SQVTM, CDR2 ANQGSEA. CDR3 length: 13 amino acids. CDR3: CSVERQAPYEQYF. In nucleotides, the CDR3 is TGCAGCGTTGAACGACAGGCCCCCTACGAGCAGTACTTC.

CDR3 residues: CASSPPGGGNTEAFF. In DNA, the CDR3 is TGTGCCAGCTCACCACCGGGGGGCGGGAACACTGAAGCTTTCTTT. The chain links TRBV18 to TRBJ1-1, with TRBD1 as a possible D gene (6 bases). The CDR3 loop spans 15 amino acids. The germline V gene encodes CDR1 KGHSH and CDR2 LQKENI. V was cut by 0 bases and J by 1 base, with 9 bases left in between.

The chain is built from TRBV10-1 and TRBJ2-2; 11 bases agree with TRBD2. With 2 bases clipped from V and 6 bases from J, the junction kept 8 bases outside the gene matches. The germline V gene has CDR1 WNHNN and CDR2 SYGVQD (reference sequence). The CDR3 is 17 residues long. The CDR3 is CASSEILAGDGPGELFF. CDR3 sequence (DNA): TGCGCCAGCAGTGAGATACTAGCGGGAGATGGGCCCGGGGAGCTGTTTTTT.

As for this clone: Other DNA sequences in this sample translate to the same CDR3. The V and J genes are TRBV30 and TRBJ1-2; a weak D match, TRBD1 (5 bases). V lost 0 bases and J 5 bases, leaving 7 bases between the germline ends. This CDR3 is 12 amino acids long. Per the germline V gene, CDR1 is GTSNPN and CDR2 is SVGIG (reference sequence). The CDR3 protein is CAWSVRGYGYTF. As DNA, the CDR3 is TGTGCCTGGAGTGTACGGGGGTATGGCTACACCTTC.

V usage is TRBV27 and J usage is TRBJ1-5, with unresolved D. Deletions cut 2 bases from V and 4 bases from J, with 6 bases between. The germline V gene has CDR1 MNHEY and CDR2 SMNVEV (reference sequence). The CDR3 spans 13 residues. CDR3 protein: CASSLILNQPQHF. The CDR3, as DNA: TGTGCCAGCAGTTTAATCCTGAATCAGCCCCAGCATTTT.

The V call is TRBV25-1, the J call TRBJ2-1; 8 bases line up with TRBD2. In germline, CDR1 is MGHDK, CDR2 SYGVNS. V shed 7 bases and J 4 bases; nucleotides not matched to a gene: 6. The CDR3 has 14 amino acids. CDR3 loop: CASTVRGGYNEQFF. CDR3 bases: TGTGCCAGCACCGTCCGGGGGGGTTACAATGAGCAGTTCTTC.

A note on this clone: The same CDR3 arises from other DNA sequences in this sample as well. The V gene is TRBV7-9, the J gene TRBJ2-7; a weak D match, TRBD1 (5 bases). CDR3 length: 12 amino acids. Between the trimmed V and J ends, which lost 2 bases and 3 bases, there was a span of 5 bases. Germline V gene data show CDR1 as SEHNR and CDR2 as FQNEAQ (reference sequence). The CDR3 sequence: CASSLQGYEQYF. As DNA, the CDR3 is TGTGCCAGCAGCTTACAGGGCTACGAGCAGTACTTC. Based on the CDR3 plus reference TRBV7-9 and TRBJ2-7, the full variable domain is DTGVSQNPRHKITKRGQNVTFRCDPISEHNRLYWYRQTLGQGPEFLTYFQNEAQLEKSRLLSDRFSAERPKGSFSTLEIQRTEQGDSAMYLCASSLQGYEQYFGPGTRLTVT.